This T cell receptor (beta chain) came from a study of human T cells and chemical hapten exposure. Stated time point: patch test 3, about 24 weeks after DPC sensitization. Treatment in this sample: therapeutic diphenylcyclopropenone sensitization with weekly scalp DPC. With respect to this clonotype: Antigen specificity is unknown.

Whole-study findings and limits: Patch test scores rose with PT1 expanded TCR counts, a positive correlation. DPC sensitization left the count of TCRs above 1 in 1000 unchanged.

Germline V gene lookup returns CDR1 MDHEN and CDR2 SYDVKM. With 5 bases removed from V and 4 bases from J, the gap between germline ends came to 8 bases. CDR3 length equals 12 residues. TCRdb re-derived calls from the RACE reads in MiXCR, one entry per CDR3 protein. Of 150,000 to 200,000 distinct CDR3 sequences listed, 24% are singletons. The source material was whole blood, sampled in connection with sensitization to the hapten diphenylcyclopropenone (DPC). The rearrangement links TRBV28 to TRBJ1-2, with D unresolved. The sequence derives from a woman in her forties with alopecia areata. Some clones in this sample may be carry-over from other donors' samples. This chain's CDR3 is CASSATGYGYTF. The CDR3 nucleotides are TGTGCCAGCAGTGCGACTGGCTATGGCTACACCTTC.